Shown below are 25 T cell receptor beta chains from a single sample sequenced in a study of blood T cells in healthy people across ages. Alongside a J-beta primer mix, a sample-barcoded 5' primer served in a second PCR lasting roughly 6 to 12 cycles. TCRdb ran MiXCR on the 5' RACE reads and lists one entry per CDR3 protein. The sample has hundreds of thousands of distinct CDR3 sequences, 29% seen once. Sequenced material: blood. These receptors originate from a woman at least 80 years old in good health.

This clonotype was seen a handful of times. The rearrangement joins TRBV11-1 to TRBJ1-2; D ambiguous. Germline V gene data show CDR1 as SGHAT and CDR2 as FQDESV (reference sequence). The CDR3 runs 13 residues. Trimming stripped 3 bases from V and 8 bases from J, with 13 bases between. The CDR3 region has the DNA TGTGCCAGCAGCTTCTCGTATTTCCAAGGCTACACCTTC. Protein sequence: CASSFSYFQGYTF.

V usage is TRBV6-6 and J usage is TRBJ1-5; 8 bases fit TRBD1. The CDR3 runs to 16 residues. The trim removed 5 bases at V and 5 bases at J, leaving 11 bases unmatched. CDR1 MNHNY and CDR2 SVGAGI come from the germline V gene (reference sequence). The chain's CDR3 is CASSGAGGGGYQPQHF. Written as DNA, the CDR3 is TGTGCCAGCAGTGGGGCAGGGGGCGGAGGGTATCAGCCCCAGCATTTT.

This clonotype was detected many times. This chain links TRBV15 with TRBJ2-3; the match to TRBD1 covers 9 bases. V lost 1 base, J lost 1 base, and 3 bases stayed unmatched. Looked up from germline, CDR1 is LNHNV and CDR2 is YYDKDF (reference sequence). The CDR3 is made up of 16 amino acids. The CDR3, as DNA: TGTGCCACCAGCAGAGCTAGGACAGGGGGCACAGATACGCAGTATTTT. This codes for CATSRARTGGTDTQYF.

A note on this clonotype: A single base separates this from a much larger clone, so it may be a read error. Because it lacks the conserved phenylalanine or tryptophan at the end, this CDR3 is likely a read error. The rearrangement links TRBV20-1 to TRBJ2-1; tentatively, D is TRBD1 (6 bases). Looked up from germline, CDR1 is DFQATT and CDR2 is SNEGSKA (reference sequence). This CDR3 is 14 amino acids long. The ends were cut back, 3 bases at V and 3 bases at J, with 12 bases in the middle. Here the CDR3 reads CSARRNRDYNEQFC. DNA of the CDR3: TGCAGTGCTAGGAGGAACAGGGACTACAATGAGCAGTTCTGC.

This clonotype came up many times. The chain recombines TRBV6-4 with TRBJ2-1; possibly TRBD2 for D (6 bases). Trimming left V 2 bases short and J 9 bases short, with 8 bases between. This CDR3 is built from 12 residues. The V gene's germline CDR1 is MRHNA and CDR2 SNTAGT. The CDR3 reads CASSDGRGEQFF. The CDR3 bases are TGTGCCAGCAGTGACGGGCGGGGTGAGCAGTTCTTC.

This clonotype was recorded many times. This chain joins TRBV29-1 and TRBJ2-3; weak D call: TRBD1 (6 bases). The CDR3 totals 14 residues. Germline CDR1 is SQVTM and CDR2 is ANQGSEA. Between the trimmed V and J ends, which lost 7 bases and 0 bases, there was a span of 14 bases. The CDR3 is CSAQGISSTDTQYF. The CDR3 DNA reads TGCAGCGCGCAGGGGATTTCTAGCACAGATACGCAGTATTTT.

Remarks on this clonotype: One base away lies a much larger clone, so this may be a sequencing read error. The chain combines TRBV6-2 or TRBV6-3 with TRBJ2-3; D call uncertain. The CDR3 has 15 amino acids. CDR1 and CDR2 from the germline V gene are MNHEY and SVGEGT. The CDR3 DNA is TGTACCAGCAGTTACTCTGCGGAAAGCACAGATACGCAGTATTTT. Its translation: CTSSYSAESTDTQYF.

This clonotype appeared many times. At one boundary the junction diverges from the germline segment, which might be a read error. The chain recombines TRBV6-5 with TRBJ1-6, with 7 positions matching TRBD1. The CDR3 is 14 amino acids. Germline V gives CDR1 MNHEY, CDR2 SVGAGI. CDR3 loop: CASRRQGPNSPLHF. The CDR3 DNA is TGCGCCAGCAGAAGACAGGGACCGAATTCACCCCTCCACTTT.

The table lists this clonotype with a few counts. This may stem from a read error, because a much larger clone lies one nucleotide away. V gene TRBV6-2 or TRBV6-3 combines with J gene TRBJ2-5, with no clear D. The DNA end lines up better with TRBJ2-7; the J call may be wrong. This CDR3 has 13 amino acids. In germline, CDR1 is MNHEY, CDR2 SVGEGT. The CDR3 sequence is CASRPDAGLEQYF. CDR3 coding DNA: TGTGCCAGCAGGCCCGACGCAGGCCTCGAGCAGTACTTC.

This chain joins TRBV2 and TRBJ1-2; 11 bases are a match to TRBD1. CDR1 is SNHLY and CDR2 is FYNNEI in the germline V gene. V lost 5 bases to trimming and J lost 4 bases; unmatched junction nucleotides: 3. The CDR3 has 14 residues. CDR3 bases: TGTGCCAGCAGTCGGACAGGGGGCGGCTATGGCTACACCTTC. As protein: CASSRTGGGYGYTF.

This clonotype was observed a few times. Here the CDR3 reads CASSLTLAGGHRVHEQYF. CDR3 bases: TGTGCCAGCAGCTTAACCCTAGCGGGAGGTCATAGGGTCCACGAGCAGTACTTC. The chain has TRBV11-2 and TRBJ2-4; TRBD2 aligns across 11 bases. Near its end, the DNA agrees better with TRBJ2-7, so the J call may be wrong. This CDR3 has 18 residues. Germline CDR1 and CDR2: SGHAT and FQNNGV.

About this clonotype itself: A much larger clone differs from this one at a single base, so this may be a read error. This chain joins TRBV27 and TRBJ2-5, with 12 bases matching TRBD1. The V gene's germline CDR1 is MNHEY and CDR2 SMNVEV (reference sequence). The J segment lost 11 bases and the V segment lost 5 bases, leaving 18 bases of the junction unmatched. The CDR3 is made up of 17 amino acids. This chain's CDR3 is CASSLGTGGLITNEQYF. CDR3 nucleotides: TGTGCCAGCAGTCTCGGGACAGGGGGCCTGATAACTAATGAGCAGTACTTC.

This clonotype was picked up many times. V gene TRBV5-1 combines with J gene TRBJ1-6, with TRBD1 matching 9 bases. The V gene's germline CDR1 is SGHRS and CDR2 YFSETQ. The CDR3 is 15 amino acids. The J segment lost 5 bases and the V segment lost 3 bases, leaving 3 bases of the junction unmatched. CDR3 nucleotide sequence: TGCGCCAGCAGCTCCGGACAGGGGAATAATTCACCCCTCCACTTT. This gives the protein CASSSGQGNNSPLHF.

Details on this clonotype: It may be a read error: a sequence one base away is much more abundant. This chain links TRBV7-6 with TRBJ2-1; D is unresolved. The CDR3 extends over 13 amino acids. CDR1 and CDR2 (germline): SGHVS, FNYEAQ. The CDR3 DNA is TGTGCCAGCAGCTATAGGCCCTACCATGAGCAGTTCTTC. This translates into CASSYRPYHEQFF.

In this sample, this clonotype turned up a few times. This sequence may be a read error, since a much larger clone differs from it by one base. The genes are TRBV20-1 and TRBJ2-5, with TRBD1 matching over 8 bases. The DNA end is more similar to TRBJ2-1, so the J call may be wrong. CDR3 length: 15 amino acids. Germline V gene lookup returns CDR1 DFQATT and CDR2 SNEGSKA (reference sequence). CDR3 region: CSARGRGLLQETQFF. CDR3 nucleotides: TGCAGTGCTAGAGGCAGGGGGCTTTTACAAGAGACCCAGTTCTTC.

In its sample, this clonotype was seen a few times. The chain joins TRBV5-5 to TRBJ1-1; the match to TRBD1 covers 7 bases. In germline, CDR1 is SGHKS, CDR2 YYEKEE (reference sequence). The CDR3 runs 16 residues. V lost 0 bases, J lost 1 base, and 6 bases stayed unmatched. Here the CDR3 reads CASSLGQGRANTEAFF. The DNA for the CDR3 is TGTGCCAGCAGCTTGGGACAGGGACGGGCGAACACTGAAGCTTTCTTT.

To note about this clonotype: Since a much larger clone is just one base distant, this may be a read error. The chain has TRBV15 and TRBJ2-5; D is ambiguous. CDR3 size: 12 residues. The germline V and J ends were trimmed by 0 bases and 9 bases, with 8 bases remaining between them. CDR1 and CDR2 from the germline V gene are LNHNV and YYDKDF (reference sequence). The CDR3 DNA sequence: TGTGCCACCAGCAGAGATTGCACTGCCCAGTACTTC. Encoded protein: CATSRDCTAQYF.

This rearrangement joins TRBV24-1 to TRBJ1-4, with D possibly TRBD1 on 6 matching bases. Trimming pared 4 bases from V and 7 bases from J, leaving 15 bases between. Germline V gene sequence: CDR1 KGHDR, CDR2 SFDVKD. This CDR3 comprises 15 residues. The CDR3 DNA follows: TGTGCCACCAGTGAACCCCGGGGGCTTGGTGAAAAACTGTTTTTT. It translates to CATSEPRGLGEKLFF.

The gene calls are TRBV30 and TRBJ2-6, with 9 positions matching TRBD1. The CDR3 runs to 18 residues. The germline gives CDR1 GTSNPN, CDR2 SVGIG (reference sequence). V gave up 0 bases and J gave up 2 bases; unmatched junction bases: 8. Written as DNA, the CDR3 is TGTGCCTGGAGTGTACGGGTTTACAGGGGGCCTGGGGCCAACGTCCTGACTTTC. It specifies CAWSVRVYRGPGANVLTF.

V usage is TRBV6-2 or TRBV6-3 and J usage is TRBJ1-5; possibly TRBD1 for D (5 bases). Trimming took off 11 bases at V and 5 bases at J, with 19 bases between the two ends. Germline assignment: CDR1 MNHEY and CDR2 SVGEGT. The CDR3 runs 14 residues. The CDR3 DNA is TGTGCCGGCCAAAGGGAGGGGTTATATCAGCCCCAGCATTTT. Residues: CAGQREGLYQPQHF.

The chain links TRBV5-1 to TRBJ1-1; D gene unclear. In germline, CDR1 is SGHRS, CDR2 YFSETQ. The germline V and J ends were trimmed by 0 bases and 3 bases, with 9 bases remaining between them. The CDR3 spans 14 residues. The CDR3 spells CASSLEATHTEAFF. In DNA form, the CDR3 reads TGCGCCAGCAGCTTGGAAGCCACACACACTGAAGCTTTCTTT.

In this sample, this clonotype turned up a few times. V is TRBV30 and J is TRBJ2-7, with D possibly being TRBD1 (5 bases). The CDR3 is made up of 15 amino acids. V lost 4 bases to trimming and J lost 5 bases, with 21 bases between them. Germline CDR1 reads GTSNPN; CDR2 reads SVGIG (reference sequence). The chain's CDR3 is CAWKWPGQGNDEQYF. CDR3 nucleotide sequence: TGTGCCTGGAAATGGCCCGGTCAGGGTAACGACGAGCAGTACTTC.

Points on this clonotype: This may arise from a read error, as a much more abundant clone is one base away. CDR3 in amino acids: CSAHRGPRSTETQYF. CDR3 in DNA: TGCAGTGCTCACAGGGGGCCCAGGTCAACGGAGACCCAGTACTTC. The chain employs TRBV20-1 and TRBJ2-5; 9 bases match TRBD1. The CDR3 runs to 15 residues. The germline CDR1 and CDR2 sequences are DFQATT and SNEGSKA (reference sequence). V lost 5 bases, J lost 5 bases, and 12 bases stayed unmatched.

This clonotype occurred a few times. V and J are TRBV12-3 or TRBV12-4 and TRBJ1-1, with 9 bases identical to TRBD1. This CDR3 has 17 amino acids. The V and J ends lost 8 bases and 11 bases, in that order; junction bases with no gene match: 24. CDR3 region: CASRPDRLNRGRKEAFF. The CDR3 DNA sequence: TGTGCCAGCCGTCCGGACAGGCTTAACAGGGGGCGGAAGGAGGCTTTCTTT.

This clonotype has ten or more counts. CDR3 nucleotide sequence: TGTGCCACCAGCAGAGATCTCGGGGGGATGTACAATGAGCAGTTCTTC. This encodes CATSRDLGGMYNEQFF. The chain combines TRBV15 with TRBJ2-1; 7 bases agree with TRBD2. The CDR3 consists of 16 residues. Germline V gene lookup returns CDR1 LNHNV and CDR2 YYDKDF (reference sequence). V lost 0 bases, J lost 4 bases, and 6 bases stayed unmatched.